This T cell receptor beta chain comes out of a study of regulatory T cells in long-lasting Graves disease. Whole-study findings and limits: Accuracy was possibly reduced by small sample size. There were preferences for TRBV28, TRBJ1-2 and TRBJ2-5 in persistent disease. Persistent Graves' patients showed reduced TCR diversity versus newly diagnosed patients.

V lost 4 bases and J 4 bases, leaving 10 bases between the germline ends. This CDR3 region has 13 residues. The germline V gene has CDR1 LNHDA and CDR2 SQIVND (reference sequence). CDR3-region Arm-PCR and iRepertoire HTBI primers produced the TCR beta libraries. From the multiplex PCR reads, TCRdb called clonotypes with MiXCR, one entry per CDR3 protein. The sample records 500,000 to 700,000 distinct CDR3 sequences, under 20% being singletons. Time point: newly diagnosed GD, antithyroid drugs for less than 3 months. PBMC RNA served as the TCR library source. Criteria from the American Thyroid Association guidelines were applied to diagnose Graves' disease. As concerns this clonotype: No antigen is known for it.

This sample also appeared in a second study, on T cells in Graves' hyperthyroidism and ophthalmopathy.

The sequencing here drew on peripheral blood mononuclear cells (PBMCs), taken at new diagnosis, from a patient treated with antithyroid drugs. This TCR was recovered from a woman aged 25 to 39 with Graves disease. The rearrangement uses TRBV19 and TRBJ1-1; D possibly corresponds to TRBD1 (5 bases). CDR3 residues: CASSKGVFTEAFF. The CDR3 coding sequence is TGTGCCAGTAGTAAAGGGGTTTTCACTGAAGCTTTCTTT.